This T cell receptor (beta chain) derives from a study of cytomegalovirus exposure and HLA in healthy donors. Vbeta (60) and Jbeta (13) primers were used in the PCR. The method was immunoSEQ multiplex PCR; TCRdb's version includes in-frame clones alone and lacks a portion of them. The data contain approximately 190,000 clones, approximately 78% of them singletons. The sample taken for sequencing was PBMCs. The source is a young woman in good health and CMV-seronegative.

CDR3 DNA: TGTGCCAGCAATTCACTAGCGGTTCCTTGGGAGACCCAGTACTTC. As protein: CASNSLAVPWETQYF. The chain recombines TRBV6-5 with TRBJ2-5, with 8 bases that match TRBD2. Germline CDR1 is MNHEY and CDR2 is SVGAGI. The CDR3 spans 15 residues. Trimming cost V 7 bases and J 5 bases; bases outside gene matches: 12.